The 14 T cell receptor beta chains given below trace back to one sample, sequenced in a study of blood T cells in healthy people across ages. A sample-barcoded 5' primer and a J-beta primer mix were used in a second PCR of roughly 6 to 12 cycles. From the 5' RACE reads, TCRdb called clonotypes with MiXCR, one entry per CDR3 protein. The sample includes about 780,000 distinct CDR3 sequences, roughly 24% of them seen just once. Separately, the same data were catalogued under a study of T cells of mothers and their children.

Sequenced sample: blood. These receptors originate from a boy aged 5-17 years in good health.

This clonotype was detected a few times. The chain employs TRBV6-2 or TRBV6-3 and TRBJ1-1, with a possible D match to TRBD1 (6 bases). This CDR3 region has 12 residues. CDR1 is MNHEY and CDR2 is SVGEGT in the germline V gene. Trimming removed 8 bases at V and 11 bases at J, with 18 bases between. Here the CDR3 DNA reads TGTGCCAGCGGCCGGGACACACAACGGGCTTTCTTT. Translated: CASGRDTQRAFF.

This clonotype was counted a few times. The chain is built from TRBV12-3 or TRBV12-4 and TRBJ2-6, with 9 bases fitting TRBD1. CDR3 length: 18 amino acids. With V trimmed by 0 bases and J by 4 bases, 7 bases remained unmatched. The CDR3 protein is CASSLALGQGSGANVLTF. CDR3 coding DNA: TGTGCCAGCAGTTTAGCGCTAGGACAGGGGAGCGGGGCCAACGTCCTGACTTTC.

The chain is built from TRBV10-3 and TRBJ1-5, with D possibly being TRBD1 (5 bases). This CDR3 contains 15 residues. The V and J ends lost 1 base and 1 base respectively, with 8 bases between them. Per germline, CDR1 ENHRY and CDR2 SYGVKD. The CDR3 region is CAISEFRDSNQPQHF. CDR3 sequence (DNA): TGTGCCATCAGTGAGTTCCGGGACAGCAATCAGCCCCAGCATTTT.

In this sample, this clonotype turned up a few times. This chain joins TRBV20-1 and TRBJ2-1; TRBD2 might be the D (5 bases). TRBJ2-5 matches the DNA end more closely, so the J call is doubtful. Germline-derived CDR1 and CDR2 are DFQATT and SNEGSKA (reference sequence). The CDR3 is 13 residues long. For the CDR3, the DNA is TGCAGTTCAAACTCGCTACTAGGGGAGACCCAGTACTTC. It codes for CSSNSLLGETQYF.

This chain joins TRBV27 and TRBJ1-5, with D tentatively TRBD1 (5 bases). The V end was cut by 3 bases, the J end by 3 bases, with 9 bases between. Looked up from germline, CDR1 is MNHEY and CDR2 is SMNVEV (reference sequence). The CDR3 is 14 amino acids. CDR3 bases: TGTGCCAGCAGTTTCCGACAGACCAATCAGCCCCAGCATTTT. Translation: CASSFRQTNQPQHF.

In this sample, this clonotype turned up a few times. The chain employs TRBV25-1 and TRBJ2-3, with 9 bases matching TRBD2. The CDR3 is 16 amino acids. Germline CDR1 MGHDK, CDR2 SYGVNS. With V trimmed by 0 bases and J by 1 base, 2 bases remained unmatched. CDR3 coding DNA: TGTGCCAGCAGTGAATATATAGCGGGGGGCACAGATACGCAGTATTTT. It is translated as CASSEYIAGGTDTQYF.

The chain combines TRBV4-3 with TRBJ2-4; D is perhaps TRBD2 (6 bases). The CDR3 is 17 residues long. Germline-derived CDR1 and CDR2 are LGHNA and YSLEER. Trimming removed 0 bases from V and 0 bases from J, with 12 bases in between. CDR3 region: CASSQDGGGVAKNIQYF. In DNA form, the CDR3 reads TGCGCCAGCAGCCAAGATGGAGGCGGGGTAGCCAAAAACATTCAGTACTTC.

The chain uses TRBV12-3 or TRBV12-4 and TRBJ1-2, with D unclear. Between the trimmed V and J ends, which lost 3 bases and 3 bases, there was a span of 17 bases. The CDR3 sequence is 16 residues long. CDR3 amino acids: CASSLGDISGDYGYTF. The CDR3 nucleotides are TGTGCCAGCAGTTTGGGAGACATCTCTGGGGACTATGGCTACACCTTC.

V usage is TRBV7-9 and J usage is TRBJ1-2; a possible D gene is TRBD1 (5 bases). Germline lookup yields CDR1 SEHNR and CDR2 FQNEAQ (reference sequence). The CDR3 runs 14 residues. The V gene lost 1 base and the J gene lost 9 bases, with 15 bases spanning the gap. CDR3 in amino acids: CASSLESGGGSYTF. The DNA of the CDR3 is TGTGCCAGCAGCTTAGAATCCGGTGGGGGGAGCTACACCTTC.

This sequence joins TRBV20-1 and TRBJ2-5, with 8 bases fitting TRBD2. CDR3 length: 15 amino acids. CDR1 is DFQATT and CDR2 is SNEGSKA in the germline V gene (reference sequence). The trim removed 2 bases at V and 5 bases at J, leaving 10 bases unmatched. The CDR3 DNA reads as TGCAGTGCTAGATCCCAGCGGGGGTATGAGGAGACCCAGTACTTC. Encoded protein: CSARSQRGYEETQYF.

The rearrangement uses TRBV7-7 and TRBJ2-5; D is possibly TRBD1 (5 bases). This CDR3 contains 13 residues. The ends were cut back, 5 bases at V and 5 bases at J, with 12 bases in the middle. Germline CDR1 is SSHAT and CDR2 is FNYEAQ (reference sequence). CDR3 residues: CASSRQPRETQYF. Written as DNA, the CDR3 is TGTGCCAGCAGCCGACAGCCCCGGGAGACCCAGTACTTC.

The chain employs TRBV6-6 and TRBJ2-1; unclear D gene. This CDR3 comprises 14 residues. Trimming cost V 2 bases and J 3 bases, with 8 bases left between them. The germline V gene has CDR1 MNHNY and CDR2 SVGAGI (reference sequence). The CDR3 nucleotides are TGTGCCAGCAGTTACGCCGCAATCTACAATGAGCAGTTCTTC. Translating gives CASSYAAIYNEQFF.

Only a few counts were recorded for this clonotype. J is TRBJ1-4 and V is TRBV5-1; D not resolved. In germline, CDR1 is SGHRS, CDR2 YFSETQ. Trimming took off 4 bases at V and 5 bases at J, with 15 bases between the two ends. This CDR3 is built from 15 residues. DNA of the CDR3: TGCGCCAGCAGCCCCTCTGGGCAGATGAATGAAAAACTGTTTTTT. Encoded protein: CASSPSGQMNEKLFF.

Written as DNA, the CDR3 is TGCAGTGCTAGAAACCACAGGGTTGAGACCCAGTACTTC. Translated, it gives CSARNHRVETQYF. This chain links TRBV20-1 with TRBJ2-1, with D possibly TRBD1 on 6 matching bases. Matching the DNA end better, TRBJ2-5 makes the J call doubtful. Germline CDR1 and CDR2: DFQATT and SNEGSKA (reference sequence). The CDR3 has 13 residues.